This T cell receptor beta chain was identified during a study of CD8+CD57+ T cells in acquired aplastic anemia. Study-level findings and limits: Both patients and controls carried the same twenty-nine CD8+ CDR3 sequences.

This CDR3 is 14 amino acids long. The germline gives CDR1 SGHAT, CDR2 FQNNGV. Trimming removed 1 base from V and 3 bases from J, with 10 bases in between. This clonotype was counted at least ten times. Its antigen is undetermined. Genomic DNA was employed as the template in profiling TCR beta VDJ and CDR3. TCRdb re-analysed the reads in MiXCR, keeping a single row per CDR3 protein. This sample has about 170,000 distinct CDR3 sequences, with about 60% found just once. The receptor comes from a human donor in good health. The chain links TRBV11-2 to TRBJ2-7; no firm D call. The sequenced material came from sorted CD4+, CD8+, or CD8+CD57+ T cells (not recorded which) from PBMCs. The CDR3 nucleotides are TGTGCCAGCAGCTTAGGTCGAGTAGGCTACGAGCAGTACTTC. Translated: CASSLGRVGYEQYF.